The clone carrying this T cell receptor (beta chain) appeared many times. What it binds is not known. MiXCR, run by TCRdb on the PCR reads, gives a single entry per CDR3 protein. The sample yields fewer than 350,000 distinct CDR3 sequences, roughly a quarter seen once. This specimen comes from a study of molecular identifiers for immune sequencing clone quantification. Study-wide context: Replicate runs used RNA from about 20,000 or 100,000 naive CD8 cells, which was split five ways into aliquots, and four of those aliquots were then sequenced. Study-level points and caveats: For highly expanded clones, sizes could be underestimated when identical TCR molecules share a barcode.

Germline CDR1 and CDR2: MNHEY and SVGAGI. The CDR3 totals 14 residues. Trimming left V 0 bases short and J 2 bases short, with 8 bases between. Naive CD8 library inputs spanned roughly 18,000 to 1,100,000 sorted cells and 10%, 30% or 50% RNA. Isolation of naive CD8 T cells was achieved by sorting on a CD8+CD4-CCR7+CD45RA+ phenotype. The sample taken for sequencing was naive CD8+ T cells from blood, with Jurkat cell RNA spiked in. Sample subset: FACS-sorted CD8+CD4-CCR7+CD45RA+ naive T cells. The receptor comes from a human donor in good health. Some libraries in this study had Jurkat cell RNA spiked in. The genes are TRBV6-5 and TRBJ2-7; no clear D gene. This CDR3 is CASSYSEPTYEQYF. Written as DNA, the CDR3 is TGTGCCAGCAGTTACTCCGAACCTACCTACGAGCAGTACTTC.